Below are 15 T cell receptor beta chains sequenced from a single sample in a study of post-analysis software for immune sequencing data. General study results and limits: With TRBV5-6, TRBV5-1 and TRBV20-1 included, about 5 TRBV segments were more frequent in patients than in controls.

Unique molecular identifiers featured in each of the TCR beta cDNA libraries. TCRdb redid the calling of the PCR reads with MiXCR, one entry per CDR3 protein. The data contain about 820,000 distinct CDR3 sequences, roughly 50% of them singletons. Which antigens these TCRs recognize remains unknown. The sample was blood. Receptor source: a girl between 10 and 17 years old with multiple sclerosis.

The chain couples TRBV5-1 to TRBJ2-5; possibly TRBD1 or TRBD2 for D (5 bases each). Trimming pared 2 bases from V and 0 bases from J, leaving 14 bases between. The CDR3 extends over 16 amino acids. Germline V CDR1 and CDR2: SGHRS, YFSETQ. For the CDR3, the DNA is TGCGCCAGCAGCTTCCGGGACCGAGCGTACCAAGAGACCCAGTACTTC. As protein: CASSFRDRAYQETQYF. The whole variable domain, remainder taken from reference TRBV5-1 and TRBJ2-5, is KAGVTQTPRYLIKTRGQQVTLSCSPISGHRSVSWYQQTPGQGLQFLFEYFSETQRNKGNFPGRFSGRQFSNSRSEMNVSTLELGDSALYLCASSFRDRAYQETQYFGPGTRLLVL.

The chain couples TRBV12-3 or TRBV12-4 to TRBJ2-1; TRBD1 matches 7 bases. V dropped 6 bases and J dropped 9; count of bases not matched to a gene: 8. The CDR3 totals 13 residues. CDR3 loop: CASRRTGAGEQFF. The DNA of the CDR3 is TGTGCCAGCAGACGTACAGGGGCAGGTGAGCAGTTCTTC.

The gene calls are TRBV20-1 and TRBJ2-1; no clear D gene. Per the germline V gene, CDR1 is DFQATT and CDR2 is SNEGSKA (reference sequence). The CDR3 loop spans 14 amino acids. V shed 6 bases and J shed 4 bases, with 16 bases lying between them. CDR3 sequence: CSARRLVSYNEQFF. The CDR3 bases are TGCAGTGCCAGGCGGCTAGTTTCGTACAATGAGCAGTTCTTC.

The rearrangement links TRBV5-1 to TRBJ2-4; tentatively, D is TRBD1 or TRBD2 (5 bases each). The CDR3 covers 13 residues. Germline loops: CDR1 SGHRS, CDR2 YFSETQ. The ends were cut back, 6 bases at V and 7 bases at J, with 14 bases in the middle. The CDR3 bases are TGCGCCAGCACTCTGGAGAGGGGCAACATTCAGTACTTC. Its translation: CASTLERGNIQYF.

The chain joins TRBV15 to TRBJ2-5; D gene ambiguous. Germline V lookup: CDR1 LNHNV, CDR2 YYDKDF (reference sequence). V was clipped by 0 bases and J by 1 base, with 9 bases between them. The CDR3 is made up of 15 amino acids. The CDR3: CATSRDPPPQETQYF. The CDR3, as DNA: TGTGCCACCAGCAGAGATCCCCCCCCCCAAGAGACCCAGTACTTC. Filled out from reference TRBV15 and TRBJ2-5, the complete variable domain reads DAMVIQNPRYQVTQFGKPVTLSCSQTLNHNVMYWYQQKSSQAPKLLFHYYDKDFNNEADTPDNFQSRRPNTSFCFLDIRSPGLGDTAMYLCATSRDPPPQETQYFGPGTRLLVL.

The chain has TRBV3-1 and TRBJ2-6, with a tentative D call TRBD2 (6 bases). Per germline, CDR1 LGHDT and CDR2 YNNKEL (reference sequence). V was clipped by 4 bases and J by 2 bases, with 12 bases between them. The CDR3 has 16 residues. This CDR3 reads CASSRRVGAGANVLTF. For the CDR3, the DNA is TGTGCCAGCAGCCGGAGGGTGGGAGCTGGGGCCAACGTCCTGACTTTC. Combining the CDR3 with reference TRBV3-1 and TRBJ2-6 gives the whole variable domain DTAVSQTPKYLVTQMGNDKSIKCEQNLGHDTMYWYKQDSKKFLKIMFSYNNKELIINETVPNRFSPKSPDKAHLNLHINSLELGDSAVYFCASSRRVGAGANVLTFGAGSRLTVL.

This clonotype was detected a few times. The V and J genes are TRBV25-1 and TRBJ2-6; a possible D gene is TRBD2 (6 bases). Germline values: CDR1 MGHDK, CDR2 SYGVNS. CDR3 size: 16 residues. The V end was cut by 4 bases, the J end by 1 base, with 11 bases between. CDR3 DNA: TGTGCCAGCAGTGGGCGGGACGTGTCTGGGGCCAACGTCCTGACTTTC. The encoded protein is CASSGRDVSGANVLTF.

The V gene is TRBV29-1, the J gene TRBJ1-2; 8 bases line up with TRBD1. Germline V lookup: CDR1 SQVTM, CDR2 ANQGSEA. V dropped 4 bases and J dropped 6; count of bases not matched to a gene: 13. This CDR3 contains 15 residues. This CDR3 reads CSVVTGQGASDGYTF. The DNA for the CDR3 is TGCAGCGTTGTAACAGGACAGGGAGCCAGTGATGGCTACACCTTC.

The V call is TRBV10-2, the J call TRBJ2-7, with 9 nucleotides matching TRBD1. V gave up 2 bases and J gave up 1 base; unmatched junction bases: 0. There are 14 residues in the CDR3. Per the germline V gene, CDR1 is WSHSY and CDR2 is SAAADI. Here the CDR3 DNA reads TGCGCCAGCAGTGAGGGGACAGGGTCCTACGAGCAGTACTTC. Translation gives CASSEGTGSYEQYF.

The chain's CDR3 is CAISGGSRNEQFF. The CDR3 nucleotides are TGTGCCATCAGTGGGGGTAGCCGCAATGAGCAGTTCTTC. The V call is TRBV10-3, the J call TRBJ2-1; D gene unclear. The CDR3 has 13 amino acids. The V gene's germline CDR1 is ENHRY and CDR2 SYGVKD. The V end was cut by 4 bases, the J end by 6 bases, with 10 bases between.

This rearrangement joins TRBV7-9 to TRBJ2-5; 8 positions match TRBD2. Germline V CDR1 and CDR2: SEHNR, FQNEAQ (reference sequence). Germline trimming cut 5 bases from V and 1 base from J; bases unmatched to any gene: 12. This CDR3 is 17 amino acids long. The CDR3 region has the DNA TGTGCCAGCAGCCTACTAACTAGCGGAGGACGCCAAGAGACCCAGTACTTC. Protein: CASSLLTSGGRQETQYF.

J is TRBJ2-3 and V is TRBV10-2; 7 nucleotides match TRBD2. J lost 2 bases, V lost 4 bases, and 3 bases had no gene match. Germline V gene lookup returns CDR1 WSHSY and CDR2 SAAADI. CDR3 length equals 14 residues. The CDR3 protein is CASSASGVTDTQYF. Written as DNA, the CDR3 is TGCGCCAGCAGTGCCAGCGGGGTCACAGATACGCAGTATTTT.

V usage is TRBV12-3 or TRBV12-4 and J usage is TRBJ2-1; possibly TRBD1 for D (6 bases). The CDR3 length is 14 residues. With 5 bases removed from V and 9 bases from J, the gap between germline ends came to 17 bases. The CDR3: CASSGKTGRGEQFF. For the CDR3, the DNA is TGTGCCAGCAGTGGTAAGACAGGCCGGGGTGAGCAGTTCTTC.

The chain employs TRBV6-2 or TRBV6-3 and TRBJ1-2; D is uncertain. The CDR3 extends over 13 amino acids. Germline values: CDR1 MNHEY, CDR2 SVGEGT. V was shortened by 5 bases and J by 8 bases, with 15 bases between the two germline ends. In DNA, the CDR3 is TGTGCCAGCAGTGACGGGCCCCTCGGAGGCTACACCTTC. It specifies CASSDGPLGGYTF.

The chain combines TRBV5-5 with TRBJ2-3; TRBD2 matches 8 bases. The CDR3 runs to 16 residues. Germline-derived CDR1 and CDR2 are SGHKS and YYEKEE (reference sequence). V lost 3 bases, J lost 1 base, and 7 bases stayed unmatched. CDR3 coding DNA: TGTGCCAGCAGCTGGGGTAGCGGGGTACGCACAGATACGCAGTATTTT. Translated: CASSWGSGVRTDTQYF.